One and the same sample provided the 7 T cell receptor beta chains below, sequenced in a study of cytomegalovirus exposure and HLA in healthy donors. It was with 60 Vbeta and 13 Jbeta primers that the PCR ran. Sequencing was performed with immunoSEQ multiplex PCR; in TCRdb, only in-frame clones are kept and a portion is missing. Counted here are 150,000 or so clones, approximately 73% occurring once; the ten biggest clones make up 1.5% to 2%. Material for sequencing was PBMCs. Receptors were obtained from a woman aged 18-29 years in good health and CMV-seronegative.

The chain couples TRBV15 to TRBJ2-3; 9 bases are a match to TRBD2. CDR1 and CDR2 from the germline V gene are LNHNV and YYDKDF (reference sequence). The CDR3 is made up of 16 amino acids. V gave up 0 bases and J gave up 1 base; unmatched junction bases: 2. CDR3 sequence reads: CATSRDRLAGTDTQYF. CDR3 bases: TGTGCCACCAGCAGAGATAGACTAGCGGGCACAGATACGCAGTATTTT.

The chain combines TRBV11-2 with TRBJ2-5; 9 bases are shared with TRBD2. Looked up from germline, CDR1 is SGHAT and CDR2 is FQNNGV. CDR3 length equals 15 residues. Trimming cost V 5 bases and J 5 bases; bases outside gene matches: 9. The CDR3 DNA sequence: TGTGCCAGCAGCACCCGGCGGGAGGGAGGGGAGACCCAGTACTTC. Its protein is CASSTRREGGETQYF.

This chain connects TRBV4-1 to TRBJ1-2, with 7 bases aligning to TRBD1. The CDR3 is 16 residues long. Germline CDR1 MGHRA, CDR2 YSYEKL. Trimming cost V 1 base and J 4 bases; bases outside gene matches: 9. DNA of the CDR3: TGCGCCAGCAGCCAAGGGGGCATCCAGGGGGGCTATGGCTACACCTTC. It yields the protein CASSQGGIQGGYGYTF.

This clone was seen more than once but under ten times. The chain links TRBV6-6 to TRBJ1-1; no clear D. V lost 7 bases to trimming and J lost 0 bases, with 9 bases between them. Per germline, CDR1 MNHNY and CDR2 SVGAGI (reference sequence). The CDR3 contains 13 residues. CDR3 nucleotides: TGTGCCAGCACTCCGCTACTGAACACTGAAGCTTTCTTT. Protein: CASTPLLNTEAFF.

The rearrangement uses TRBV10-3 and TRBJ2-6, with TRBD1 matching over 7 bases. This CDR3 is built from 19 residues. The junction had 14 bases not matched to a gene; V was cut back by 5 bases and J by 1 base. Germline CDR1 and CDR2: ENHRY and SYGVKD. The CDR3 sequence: CAISQTGVRKISGANVLTF. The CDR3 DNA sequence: TGTGCCATCAGTCAAACAGGGGTCCGTAAAATTTCTGGGGCCAACGTCCTGACTTTC.

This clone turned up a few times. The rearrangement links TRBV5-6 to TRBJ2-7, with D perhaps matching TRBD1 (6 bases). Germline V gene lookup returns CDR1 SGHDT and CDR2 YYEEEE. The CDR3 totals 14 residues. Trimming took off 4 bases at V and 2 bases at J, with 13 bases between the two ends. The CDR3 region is CASSPMGHTYEQYF. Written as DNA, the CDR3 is TGTGCCAGCAGCCCGATGGGACACACCTACGAGCAGTACTTC.

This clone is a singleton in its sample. The CDR3, as DNA: TGTGCCAGCTCACCGTCGACAGGGGGCGTCACTGAAGCTTTCTTT. Its protein product is CASSPSTGGVTEAFF. The V and J genes are TRBV18 and TRBJ1-1; 10 nucleotides align to TRBD1. The trim removed 3 bases at V and 4 bases at J, leaving 5 bases unmatched. Germline V gene lookup returns CDR1 KGHSH and CDR2 LQKENI. This CDR3 is 15 amino acids long.